Detailed here is one TCR beta chain. What it binds is not known. The record originates from a study of Tregs in tolerant kidney transplant recipients. V lost 1 base and J lost 7; bases outside the gene matches: 4. Germline V gives CDR1 SGHNT, CDR2 YYREEE (reference sequence). The CDR3 covers 16 residues. Profiling relied on immunoSEQ multiplex PCR, and the TCRdb table lists in-frame clones only, not all of them. Here the sample spans approximately 60,000 clones, about 83% being singletons. Notes on the study in general: Activated donor B cell expansion appeared to reveal the most relevant donor-specific TCRbeta repertoire. No direct test of biological reproducibility was done here.

The clonotype originates from a human donor in good health. V is TRBV5-4 and J is TRBJ2-5, with TRBD2 identical over 16 bases. Sequencing was performed on CD4+ T cells from blood. The CDR3 region has the DNA TGTGCCAGCAGCTTGCCGGGACTAGCGGGAGGGGGGACCCAGTACTTC. This gives the protein CASSLPGLAGGGTQYF.